Following are 30 T cell receptor beta chains from one sample sequenced in a study of blood T cell repertoires in COVID-19. The method was immunoSEQ multiplex PCR; TCRdb's version includes in-frame clones alone and lacks a portion of them. Of more than 95,000 clones listed, around 90% were seen once; the top ten hold around 5.5%. Source material: peripheral blood. The receptors here all came from a human donor in a cohort sampled during active COVID-19.

The J gene is TRBJ1-1, the V gene TRBV28; maybe TRBD1 (5 bases). Germline CDR1 and CDR2: MDHEN and SYDVKM. V was cut by 5 bases and J by 0 bases, with 13 bases left in between. The CDR3 runs 15 residues. The CDR3 DNA is TGTGCCAGCAGTCCCCGGGGGGGGATGAACACTGAAGCTTTCTTT. Amino acids: CASSPRGGMNTEAFF. Full variable domain (missing parts from reference TRBV28 and TRBJ1-1): DVKVTQSSRYLVKRTGEKVFLECVQDMDHENMFWYRQDPGLGLRLIYFSYDVKMKEKGDIPEGYSVSREKKERFSLILESASTNQTSMYLCASSPRGGMNTEAFFGQGTRLTVV.

The rearrangement uses TRBV2 and TRBJ2-5, with 7 positions matching TRBD2. Trimming removed 10 bases from V and 2 bases from J; junction bases left unmatched: 7. Germline CDR1 reads SNHLY; CDR2 reads FYNNEI. The CDR3 consists of 13 residues. CDR3 loop: CAIWSSGQETQYF. For the CDR3, the DNA is TGTGCCATCTGGAGTAGCGGGCAAGAGACCCAGTACTTC.

The chain links TRBV28 to TRBJ1-5, with 8 nucleotides matching TRBD1. CDR1 and CDR2 (germline): MDHEN, SYDVKM. Trimming at V came to 6 bases and at J to 4 bases, leaving 11 bases not matched to a gene. The CDR3 is 16 amino acids. The CDR3 nucleotides are TGTGCCAGCAGACTAGGACAGGGTAGACGTAATCAGCCCCAGCATTTT. Residues: CASRLGQGRRNQPQHF. The full variable domain, its missing parts supplied by reference TRBV28 and TRBJ1-5, is DVKVTQSSRYLVKRTGEKVFLECVQDMDHENMFWYRQDPGLGLRLIYFSYDVKMKEKGDIPEGYSVSREKKERFSLILESASTNQTSMYLCASRLGQGRRNQPQHFGDGTRLSIL.

CDR3 protein: CSASGTSGREETQYF. The CDR3 DNA reads TGCAGTGCTAGTGGGACTAGCGGGAGGGAGGAGACCCAGTACTTC. The chain carries TRBV20-1 and TRBJ2-5; 16 bases match TRBD2. Germline trimming cut 3 bases from V and 5 bases from J; bases unmatched to any gene: 3. The CDR3 spans 15 residues. CDR1 and CDR2 (germline): DFQATT, SNEGSKA (reference sequence).

Only a few counts were recorded for this clone. The CDR3 reads CASSSWRGTEAFF. In DNA form, the CDR3 reads TGTGCCAGCAGCTCTTGGAGGGGAACTGAAGCTTTCTTT. V is TRBV27 and J is TRBJ1-1; tentatively, D is TRBD1 (5 bases). The V end was cut by 6 bases, the J end by 5 bases, with 13 bases between. CDR3 size: 13 residues. The germline V gene has CDR1 MNHEY and CDR2 SMNVEV (reference sequence).

The CDR3 bases are TGTGCCAGCAGCCCGGACAGTTTTGGCCACACTGAAGCTTTCTTT. It encodes CASSPDSFGHTEAFF. J is TRBJ1-1 and V is TRBV5-8, with a weak D call TRBD1 (6 bases). CDR3 length equals 15 residues. Germline V lookup: CDR1 SGHTS, CDR2 YDEGEE. Trimming took 4 bases from V and 3 from J, leaving 16 bases between them.

V gene TRBV3-1 (or the pseudogene TRBV3-2) combines with J gene TRBJ1-1; 9 bases fit TRBD1. V shed 3 bases, J shed 11 bases, and the junction held 4 bases outside the gene matches. This CDR3 is 12 amino acids long. In germline, CDR1 is LGHDT, CDR2 YNNKEL (reference sequence). The CDR3, as DNA: TGTGCCAGCAGCCACACCGGGACAGGGGCTTTCTTT. As protein: CASSHTGTGAFF.

The V gene is TRBV6-4, the J gene TRBJ2-1; D possibly corresponds to TRBD2 (6 bases). V lost 5 bases, J lost 9 bases, and 20 bases lay in between. This CDR3 is 15 amino acids long. CDR1 and CDR2 (germline): MRHNA, SNTAGT. The CDR3 here is CASSTLGSGRSEQFF. CDR3 sequence (DNA): TGTGCCAGCAGTACCCTAGGTAGCGGCCGGTCTGAGCAGTTCTTC.

Details on this clone: Germline is not matched at one junction end, which may reflect a read error. CDR3 in amino acids: CASSFNRGQPLNF. CDR3 DNA sequence: TGTGCCAGCAGTTTTAACCGGGGACAGCCCCTCAACTTC. The rearrangement joins TRBV28 to TRBJ2-5; 7 bases fit TRBD1. The CDR3 runs 13 residues. Germline V gene sequence: CDR1 MDHEN, CDR2 SYDVKM.

This clone was counted a few times. The J gene is TRBJ1-4, the V gene TRBV10-3; unclear D gene. V lost 5 bases, J lost 0 bases, and 7 bases lay in between. CDR1 and CDR2 (germline): ENHRY, SYGVKD. CDR3 length: 14 amino acids. DNA for the CDR3: TGTGCCATCAGTAGGAGTACAACTAATGAAAAACTGTTTTTT. Amino acid sequence: CAISRSTTNEKLFF.

This chain connects TRBV18 to TRBJ2-3; 9 nucleotides match TRBD2. The CDR3 runs 16 residues. V was clipped by 3 bases and J by 4 bases; unmatched bases: 8. Per germline, CDR1 KGHSH and CDR2 LQKENI. CDR3 residues: CASSPLAGDPPDTQYF. As DNA, the CDR3 is TGTGCCAGCTCACCTTTAGCGGGAGACCCGCCAGATACGCAGTATTTT.

This sequence joins TRBV6-6 and TRBJ2-1, with 10 bases lining up with TRBD1. Germline lookup yields CDR1 MNHNY and CDR2 SVGAGI (reference sequence). V was clipped by 8 bases and J by 9 bases; unmatched bases: 13. The CDR3 extends over 15 amino acids. Here the CDR3 DNA reads TGTGCCAGCCTTACTAAGGGGACAGGGGCGGGTGAGCAGTTCTTC. Translation: CASLTKGTGAGEQFF.

This CDR3 reads CASSHSGNYYEQYF. The DNA for the CDR3 is TGTGCCAGCAGCCATAGCGGGAACTACTACGAGCAGTACTTC. The J gene is TRBJ2-7, the V gene TRBV7-9, with 8 bases that match TRBD2. Per the germline V gene, CDR1 is SEHNR and CDR2 is FQNEAQ (reference sequence). V shed 5 bases and J 3 bases; nucleotides not matched to a gene: 6. The CDR3 runs 14 residues. Filled out from reference TRBV7-9 and TRBJ2-7, the complete variable domain reads DTGVSQNPRHKITKRGQNVTFRCDPISEHNRLYWYRQTLGQGPEFLTYFQNEAQLEKSRLLSDRFSAERPKGSFSTLEIQRTEQGDSAMYLCASSHSGNYYEQYFGPGTRLTVT.

The V and J genes are TRBV12-5 and TRBJ1-6; D not certain. CDR1 and CDR2 (germline): LGHNT, FRNRAP. Trimming pared 3 bases from V and 6 bases from J, leaving 9 bases between. The CDR3 runs 14 residues. CDR3 region: CASGFGQVNSPLHF. DNA of the CDR3: TGTGCTAGTGGTTTTGGGCAGGTTAATTCACCCCTCCACTTT.

Only a few counts were recorded for this clone. The chain has TRBV14 and TRBJ2-1; 8 bases are shared with TRBD2. The junction had 11 bases not matched to a gene; V was cut back by 4 bases and J by 9 bases. Germline V lookup: CDR1 SGHDN, CDR2 FVKESK. This CDR3 has 15 amino acids. CDR3 residues: CASSRKREWAGEQFF. CDR3 in DNA: TGTGCCAGCAGCCGAAAGCGGGAGTGGGCGGGTGAGCAGTTCTTC.

J is TRBJ2-1 and V is TRBV19; possibly TRBD1 for D (6 bases). CDR1 LNHDA and CDR2 SQIVND come from the germline V gene (reference sequence). Trimming took 5 bases from V and 4 from J, leaving 12 bases between them. The CDR3 spans 14 residues. The CDR3 loop is CASSPEQGYNEQFF. CDR3 nucleotide sequence: TGTGCCAGTAGTCCAGAACAGGGTTACAATGAGCAGTTCTTC.

The genes are TRBV4-1 and TRBJ1-2; D is uncertain. This CDR3 is built from 13 residues. V was trimmed by 0 bases and J by 4 bases, leaving 6 bases between them. CDR1 is MGHRA, CDR2 YSYEKL, per germline. CDR3 sequence (DNA): TGCGCCAGCAGCCAAGATACAGTCTATGGCTACACCTTC. Protein product: CASSQDTVYGYTF.

This clone appeared once. The CDR3 sequence is CATSTGTGGYGYTF. CDR3 DNA: TGTGCCACCAGCACGGGGACAGGGGGTTATGGCTACACCTTC. The chain couples TRBV15 to TRBJ1-2; 11 bases line up with TRBD1. J was trimmed by 5 bases and V by 4 bases; bases with no gene match: 3. The CDR3 extends over 14 amino acids. Germline V lookup: CDR1 LNHNV, CDR2 YYDKDF (reference sequence). The variable domain in full, completed from reference TRBV15 and TRBJ1-2, reads DAMVIQNPRYQVTQFGKPVTLSCSQTLNHNVMYWYQQKSSQAPKLLFHYYDKDFNNEADTPDNFQSRRPNTSFCFLDIRSPGLGDTAMYLCATSTGTGGYGYTFGSGTRLTVV.

The chain uses TRBV28 and TRBJ1-1, with D perhaps TRBD1 (6 bases). The CDR3 covers 15 residues. The germline V gene encodes CDR1 MDHEN and CDR2 SYDVKM. The V gene lost 3 bases and the J gene lost 9 bases, with 20 bases spanning the gap. This CDR3 is CASSFPSGTSGQAFF. CDR3 bases: TGTGCCAGCAGTTTCCCCTCCGGGACAAGCGGCCAAGCTTTCTTT. Full variable domain (rest looked up from reference TRBV28 and TRBJ1-1): DVKVTQSSRYLVKRTGEKVFLECVQDMDHENMFWYRQDPGLGLRLIYFSYDVKMKEKGDIPEGYSVSREKKERFSLILESASTNQTSMYLCASSFPSGTSGQAFFGQGTRLTVV.

The chain carries TRBV10-2 and TRBJ1-2; 8 nucleotides agree with TRBD1. The V gene's germline CDR1 is WSHSY and CDR2 SAAADI. V lost 3 bases, J lost 0 bases, and 9 bases stayed unmatched. CDR3 length: 17 residues. CDR3 nucleotide sequence: TGCGCCAGCAGTGATCAGGAGACAGGGGCGACTAACTATGGCTACACCTTC. Amino acid sequence: CASSDQETGATNYGYTF.

V usage is TRBV2 and J usage is TRBJ1-2; 11 bases map to TRBD1. CDR1 is SNHLY, CDR2 FYNNEI, per germline. This CDR3 spans 12 amino acids. V dropped 7 bases and J dropped 10; count of bases not matched to a gene: 5. As DNA, the CDR3 is TGTGCCAGCAAGGACAGGGGGCCCCTCTACACCTTC. This translates into CASKDRGPLYTF.

V gene TRBV18 combines with J gene TRBJ1-3; 8 bases are a match to TRBD1. The CDR3 has 15 amino acids. V dropped 3 bases and J dropped 7; count of bases not matched to a gene: 8. Germline CDR1 KGHSH, CDR2 LQKENI. The CDR3 DNA is TGTGCCAGCTCACCCACCGGGACAGGTCACAACACCATATATTTT. It is translated as CASSPTGTGHNTIYF. The full variable domain, in which reference TRBV18 and TRBJ1-3 provide the parts outside the CDR3, is NAGVMQNPRHLVRRRGQEARLRCSPMKGHSHVYWYRQLPEEGLKFMVYLQKENIIDESGMPKERFSAEFPKEGPSILRIQQVVRGDSAAYFCASSPTGTGHNTIYFGEGSWLTVV.

The J gene is TRBJ1-2, the V gene TRBV4-3; possibly TRBD1 for D (6 bases). Germline CDR1 is LGHNA and CDR2 is YSLEER. The CDR3 is made up of 15 amino acids. V was trimmed by 3 bases and J by 7 bases, leaving 18 bases between them. As DNA, the CDR3 is TGCGCCAGCAGCCACCTAGACGGGGGGCTGCCTGGCTACACCTTC. Protein: CASSHLDGGLPGYTF.

This clone has just one count. V and J are TRBV28 and TRBJ1-2; no clear D. The germline V gene has CDR1 MDHEN and CDR2 SYDVKM. This CDR3 is built from 15 residues. The V end was cut by 8 bases, the J end by 0 bases, with 16 bases between. The CDR3 region is CASASARASNYGYTF. The CDR3 region has the DNA TGTGCCAGCGCTTCGGCGCGGGCTTCTAACTATGGCTACACCTTC.

This chain uses TRBV7-2 with TRBJ1-4; D might be TRBD1 (5 bases). V was shortened by 1 base and J by 7 bases, with 16 bases between the two germline ends. CDR1 SGHTA and CDR2 FQGNSA come from the germline V gene. This CDR3 is built from 16 residues. The CDR3 DNA reads as TGTGCCAGCAGCTTAGTATACGGGGGAGATATTGAAAAACTGTTTTTT. This translates into CASSLVYGGDIEKLFF.

J is TRBJ1-5 and V is TRBV19, with a tentative D call TRBD1 (6 bases). The CDR3 has 15 amino acids. Germline CDR1 is LNHDA and CDR2 is SQIVND (reference sequence). V lost 4 bases and J 1 base, leaving 11 bases between the germline ends. CDR3 bases: TGTGCCAGTAGTAGGGGGCCTTGGAGCAATCAGCCCCAGCATTTT. It codes for CASSRGPWSNQPQHF.

V gene TRBV14 combines with J gene TRBJ1-4; 9 bases align to TRBD1. CDR1 and CDR2 from the germline V gene are SGHDN and FVKESK. The CDR3 extends over 16 amino acids. Trimming at V came to 6 bases and at J to 5 bases, leaving 10 bases not matched to a gene. The CDR3 DNA follows: TGTGCCAGCAGTCTAGTCCACAGGGGGCTGAATGAAAAACTGTTTTTT. Protein sequence: CASSLVHRGLNEKLFF.

The chain carries TRBV10-3 and TRBJ2-7; 7 bases line up with TRBD2. This CDR3 is 13 amino acids long. Germline lookup yields CDR1 ENHRY and CDR2 SYGVKD. The CDR3 reads CVSTAGPAYEQYF. The CDR3 DNA sequence: TGTGTCTCTACAGCGGGGCCCGCCTACGAGCAGTACTTC.

The chain couples TRBV6-6 to TRBJ1-3; 7 positions match TRBD1. The CDR3 covers 15 residues. The germline CDR1 and CDR2 sequences are MNHNY and SVGAGI (reference sequence). V was pared by 2 bases and J by 6 bases, with 7 bases of the junction left unmatched. Here the CDR3 reads CASSYVGGPENTIYF. The DNA for the CDR3 is TGTGCCAGCAGTTACGTAGGGGGCCCCGAAAACACCATATATTTT.

The chain couples TRBV6-4 to TRBJ1-1; D is uncertain. V lost 4 bases and J lost 4, with 10 bases in between. From germline, CDR1 is MRHNA and CDR2 SNTAGT. This CDR3 spans 13 amino acids. The CDR3 nucleotides are TGTGCCAGCAGTGTCGACATTCGCACTGAAGCTTTCTTT. Residues: CASSVDIRTEAFF.